A selection of T cell receptor beta chains follows, all from one sample in a study of vaccination effects on CD4 cells after COVID-19. The antigens for these receptors are not known. The data were produced by immunoSEQ multiplex PCR, yet TCRdb's version contains in-frame clones alone and is incomplete. Seen here are over 80,000 clones, 60% to 80% observed once, and the top ten hold 0.85% to 1.2%. Sequenced here: CD4+ T cells from PBMCs cultured with HCoV-OC43 spike peptides, sampled after COVID-19 vaccination. The receptor set was obtained from a human donor who received a COVID-19 vaccine. CDR3s include the opening cysteine and the closing phenylalanine or tryptophan. The order of the fields is J gene, D gene, V gene, clone size, CDR3 protein, CDR3 DNA. The D gene is left open where the match is weak. Clone sizes are given selectively: once, few, many, or a class where the clone is expanded.

j_call: TRBJ1-3; d_call: TRBD1; v_call: TRBV7-3; clone_size: -; cdr3_aa: CASSLNTGGLGNTIYF; cdr3_nt: TGTGCCAGCAGCTTAAATACAGGGGGCTTAGGGAACACCATATATTTT
j_call: TRBJ2-2; d_call: -; v_call: TRBV28; clone_size: -; cdr3_aa: CASSFLGARTGELFF; cdr3_nt: TGTGCCAGCAGTTTCCTGGGGGCGCGCACCGGGGAGCTGTTTTTT
j_call: TRBJ2-1; d_call: TRBD2; v_call: TRBV18; clone_size: -; cdr3_aa: CASSGLATYNEQFF; cdr3_nt: TGTGCCAGCTCAGGACTAGCGACGTACAATGAGCAGTTCTTC
j_call: TRBJ1-6; d_call: TRBD1; v_call: TRBV11-2; clone_size: -; cdr3_aa: CASRQITGGHSPLHF; cdr3_nt: TGTGCCAGCAGGCAGATAACAGGGGGTCATTCACCCCTCCACTTT
j_call: TRBJ2-1; d_call: -; v_call: TRBV2; clone_size: -; cdr3_aa: CASLVVTGASYNEQFF; cdr3_nt: TGTGCCAGCCTAGTCGTCACCGGCGCGTCCTACAATGAGCAGTTCTTC
j_call: TRBJ1-2; d_call: TRBD1; v_call: TRBV5-1; clone_size: -; cdr3_aa: CASSLRQGSNYGYTF; cdr3_nt: TGCGCCAGCAGCCTCAGACAGGGGTCTAACTATGGCTACACCTTC
j_call: TRBJ2-1; d_call: -; v_call: TRBV28; clone_size: -; cdr3_aa: CASRLTNNEQFF; cdr3_nt: TGTGCCAGCAGACTCACAAACAATGAGCAGTTCTTC
j_call: TRBJ2-1; d_call: TRBD1; v_call: TRBV5-1; clone_size: -; cdr3_aa: CASSGGTGYNEQFF; cdr3_nt: TGCGCCAGCAGCGGAGGGACAGGATACAATGAGCAGTTCTTC
j_call: TRBJ1-1; d_call: -; v_call: TRBV7-2; clone_size: few; cdr3_aa: CASSLSPVPNTEAFF; cdr3_nt: TGTGCCAGCAGCTTATCCCCGGTCCCGAACACTGAAGCTTTCTTT
j_call: TRBJ2-2; d_call: -; v_call: TRBV7-6; clone_size: -; cdr3_aa: CASSSLQGRHRELFF; cdr3_nt: TGTGCCAGCAGCTCATTACAGGGACGCCACCGGGAGCTGTTTTTT
j_call: TRBJ2-2; d_call: -; v_call: TRBV5-1; clone_size: -; cdr3_aa: CASSTIAADTGELFF; cdr3_nt: TGCGCCAGCAGCACGATCGCAGCAGACACCGGGGAGCTGTTTTTT
j_call: TRBJ1-5; d_call: TRBD1; v_call: TRBV2; clone_size: -; cdr3_aa: CASSDPGQGNQPQHF; cdr3_nt: TGTGCCAGCAGTGACCCGGGACAGGGCAATCAGCCCCAGCATTTT
j_call: TRBJ2-3; d_call: TRBD2; v_call: TRBV7-2; clone_size: -; cdr3_aa: CASSGAGGTDTQYF; cdr3_nt: TGTGCCAGCAGCGGAGCGGGAGGCACAGATACGCAGTATTTT
j_call: TRBJ2-6; d_call: -; v_call: TRBV6-1; clone_size: -; cdr3_aa: CASSDGTTPSGANVLTF; cdr3_nt: TGTGCCAGCAGTGACGGGACAACACCCTCTGGGGCCAACGTCCTGACTTTC
j_call: TRBJ2-2; d_call: -; v_call: TRBV19; clone_size: -; cdr3_aa: CASSTYPGLTGELFF; cdr3_nt: TGTGCCAGTAGTACATACCCGGGCCTTACCGGGGAGCTGTTTTTT
j_call: TRBJ1-4; d_call: -; v_call: TRBV9; clone_size: -; cdr3_aa: CASSRGATNEKLFF; cdr3_nt: TGTGCCAGCAGCCGGGGGGCAACTAATGAAAAACTGTTTTTT
j_call: TRBJ2-1; d_call: TRBD1; v_call: TRBV5-1; clone_size: -; cdr3_aa: CASSLGGDRGLNEQFF; cdr3_nt: TGCGCCAGCAGCTTGGGTGGGGACAGGGGGCTTAATGAGCAGTTCTTC
j_call: TRBJ2-3; d_call: -; v_call: TRBV12-3/TRBV12-4; clone_size: -; cdr3_aa: CASSPTSNTQYF; cdr3_nt: TGTGCCAGCAGCCCAACTAGTAATACGCAGTATTTT
j_call: TRBJ1-5; d_call: -; v_call: TRBV5-5; clone_size: -; cdr3_aa: CASSLVGESNQPQHF; cdr3_nt: TGTGCCAGCAGCTTGGTTGGGGAGAGCAATCAGCCCCAGCATTTT
j_call: TRBJ2-3; d_call: TRBD1; v_call: TRBV5-1; clone_size: -; cdr3_aa: CASSLLETGGTDAQYF; cdr3_nt: TGCGCCAGCAGCCTATTAGAAACAGGGGGAACAGATGCGCAGTATTTT
j_call: TRBJ1-3; d_call: -; v_call: TRBV9; clone_size: -; cdr3_aa: CASSVGASGNTIYF; cdr3_nt: TGTGCCAGCAGCGTAGGGGCCTCTGGAAACACCATATATTTT
j_call: TRBJ2-4; d_call: -; v_call: TRBV2; clone_size: -; cdr3_aa: CASTDRRPELAKNIQYF; cdr3_nt: TGTGCCAGCACCGATCGGCGGCCAGAACTAGCCAAAAACATTCAGTACTTC
j_call: TRBJ2-2; d_call: TRBD1; v_call: TRBV7-8; clone_size: -; cdr3_aa: CASSLGQGDGTGELFF; cdr3_nt: TGTGCCAGCAGTCTGGGACAGGGGGACGGCACCGGGGAGCTGTTTTTT
j_call: TRBJ1-2; d_call: -; v_call: TRBV27; clone_size: -; cdr3_aa: CASRSSWGDYGYTF; cdr3_nt: TGTGCCAGCAGGTCCAGTTGGGGGGACTATGGCTACACCTTC
j_call: TRBJ1-6; d_call: -; v_call: TRBV30; clone_size: -; cdr3_aa: CAWSAGSLSPLHF; cdr3_nt: TGTGCCTGGAGTGCCGGGAGCTTGTCACCCCTCCACTTT
j_call: TRBJ1-5; d_call: -; v_call: TRBV4-3; clone_size: -; cdr3_aa: CASSQGTGNQPQHF; cdr3_nt: TGCGCCAGCAGCCAAGGTACTGGGAATCAGCCCCAGCATTTT
j_call: TRBJ1-2; d_call: -; v_call: TRBV7-8; clone_size: -; cdr3_aa: CASSPGTGPYGYTF; cdr3_nt: TGTGCCAGCAGCCCTGGTACAGGGCCCTATGGCTACACCTTC
j_call: TRBJ1-2; d_call: -; v_call: TRBV4-1; clone_size: -; cdr3_aa: CASSQGQPGYTF; cdr3_nt: TGCGCCAGCAGCCAAGGACAGCCTGGCTACACCTTC
j_call: TRBJ2-3; d_call: TRBD2; v_call: TRBV19; clone_size: -; cdr3_aa: CASSIEGLAGGPNFPDTQYF; cdr3_nt: TGTGCCAGTAGTATAGAGGGACTAGCGGGGGGGCCGAATTTTCCAGATACGCAGTATTTT
j_call: TRBJ2-1; d_call: TRBD1; v_call: TRBV27; clone_size: -; cdr3_aa: CASSLSRDRGYYNEQFF; cdr3_nt: TGTGCCAGCAGTTTGTCCCGGGACAGGGGGTATTACAATGAGCAGTTCTTC
j_call: TRBJ2-2; d_call: -; v_call: TRBV2; clone_size: -; cdr3_aa: CASSEGITGELFF; cdr3_nt: TGTGCCAGCAGTGAGGGTATCACCGGGGAGCTGTTTTTT
j_call: TRBJ2-1; d_call: TRBD1; v_call: TRBV2; clone_size: -; cdr3_aa: CASSEAPGTGGSYNEQFF; cdr3_nt: TGTGCCAGCAGTGAAGCGCCTGGGACAGGGGGCTCCTACAATGAGCAGTTCTTC
j_call: TRBJ2-5; d_call: TRBD1; v_call: TRBV2; clone_size: -; cdr3_aa: CASSRQGAGETQYF; cdr3_nt: TGTGCCAGCAGTAGACAGGGGGCGGGAGAGACCCAGTACTTC
j_call: TRBJ2-3; d_call: -; v_call: TRBV11-2; clone_size: -; cdr3_aa: CASSMNRGGDTQYF; cdr3_nt: TGTGCCAGCAGCATGAACCGGGGCGGGGATACGCAGTATTTT
j_call: TRBJ2-1; d_call: -; v_call: TRBV14; clone_size: -; cdr3_aa: CASSPLGIRQFF; cdr3_nt: TGTGCCAGCAGCCCTTTAGGAATAAGGCAGTTCTTC
j_call: TRBJ1-5; d_call: TRBD1; v_call: TRBV30; clone_size: once; cdr3_aa: CAWSVPDRAQPQHF; cdr3_nt: TGTGCCTGGAGTGTACCCGACAGGGCCCAGCCCCAGCATTTT
j_call: TRBJ1-2; d_call: TRBD1; v_call: TRBV7-2; clone_size: -; cdr3_aa: CASSRTGSYGYTF; cdr3_nt: TGTGCCAGCAGCCGGACAGGGTCCTATGGCTACACCTTC
j_call: TRBJ2-3; d_call: -; v_call: TRBV24-1; clone_size: -; cdr3_aa: CATSDSKGVRDTQYF; cdr3_nt: TGTGCCACCAGTGATTCGAAGGGTGTACGAGATACGCAGTATTTT
j_call: TRBJ1-5; d_call: -; v_call: TRBV5-1; clone_size: once; cdr3_aa: CASSLDFQVQPQHF; cdr3_nt: TGCGCCAGCAGCTTGGATTTCCAGGTTCAGCCCCAGCATTTT
j_call: TRBJ1-4; d_call: -; v_call: TRBV28; clone_size: few; cdr3_aa: CASSLIGDTTNEKLFF; cdr3_nt: TGTGCCAGCAGTTTAATTGGGGATACAACTAATGAAAAACTGTTTTTT
j_call: TRBJ2-2; d_call: -; v_call: TRBV7-8; clone_size: few; cdr3_aa: CASSRGRSNTGELFF; cdr3_nt: TGTGCCAGCAGCCGAGGGAGATCGAACACCGGGGAGCTGTTTTTT
j_call: TRBJ1-2; d_call: -; v_call: TRBV10-3; clone_size: -; cdr3_aa: CAISGPGTSSGYTF; cdr3_nt: TGTGCCATCAGTGGCCCCGGGACGTCTAGCGGCTACACCTTC
j_call: TRBJ1-2; d_call: -; v_call: TRBV5-4; clone_size: -; cdr3_aa: CASSLGGRGANYGYTF; cdr3_nt: TGTGCCAGCAGCTTGGGAGGTAGAGGAGCTAACTATGGCTACACCTTC
j_call: TRBJ2-5; d_call: -; v_call: TRBV9; clone_size: -; cdr3_aa: CASSDETQYF; cdr3_nt: TGTGCCAGCAGCGACGAGACCCAGTACTTC
j_call: TRBJ1-2; d_call: -; v_call: TRBV3-1/TRBV3-2; clone_size: -; cdr3_aa: CASSQELRGYGYTF; cdr3_nt: TGTGCCAGCAGCCAAGAGTTGCGTGGTTATGGCTACACCTTC
j_call: TRBJ2-2; d_call: -; v_call: TRBV19; clone_size: -; cdr3_aa: CASSIMGRTGELFF; cdr3_nt: TGTGCCAGTAGTATAATGGGGCGAACCGGGGAGCTGTTTTTT